One and the same sample provided the 30 T cell receptor beta chains below, sequenced in a study of blood T cells in healthy people across ages. Primed by a sample-barcoded 5' primer and a J-beta primer mix, a second PCR proceeded for 7 to 11 cycles. MiXCR, run by TCRdb on the 5' RACE reads, gives a single entry per CDR3 protein. Of hundreds of thousands of distinct CDR3 sequences listed, under 30% are singletons. The sequencing input was blood. These receptor sequences come from a woman older than 75 in good health.

This clonotype was detected many times. This chain joins TRBV6-6 and TRBJ1-6, with D perhaps TRBD1 (5 bases). CDR3 length: 15 residues. V shed 7 bases and J shed 0 bases, with 10 bases lying between them. In germline, CDR1 is MNHNY, CDR2 SVGAGI (reference sequence). Here the CDR3 reads CASKAGSSYNSPLHF. In nucleotides, the CDR3 is TGTGCCAGCAAAGCAGGGAGCTCCTATAATTCACCCCTCCACTTT.

The chain uses TRBV25-1 and TRBJ2-3, with 7 bases matching TRBD2. This CDR3 has 13 amino acids. In germline, CDR1 is MGHDK, CDR2 SYGVNS. Unmatched junction bases numbered 7, after V lost 5 bases and J lost 8 bases. This CDR3 reads CASSSLTGGTQYF. Here the CDR3 DNA reads TGTGCCAGCAGTAGCCTTACGGGGGGTACGCAGTATTTT. Based on the CDR3 plus reference TRBV25-1 and TRBJ2-3, the full variable domain is EADIYQTPRYLVIGTGKKITLECSQTMGHDKMYWYQQDPGMELHLIHYSYGVNSTEKGDLSSESTVSRIRTEHFPLTLESARPSHTSQYLCASSSLTGGTQYFGPGTRLTVL.

This clonotype was detected ten times or more. The chain combines TRBV20-1 with TRBJ2-7; D is possibly TRBD1 (5 bases). Trimming took off 5 bases at V and 6 bases at J, with 14 bases between the two ends. Per germline, CDR1 DFQATT and CDR2 SNEGSKA (reference sequence). The CDR3 is 12 residues long. The CDR3 spells CSAAVRGFEQYF. CDR3 sequence (DNA): TGCAGTGCTGCCGTAAGGGGTTTCGAGCAGTACTTC.

The J gene is TRBJ2-2, the V gene TRBV5-6, with a possible D match to TRBD2 (5 bases). This CDR3 has 17 amino acids. Germline V gene data show CDR1 as SGHDT and CDR2 as YYEEEE. V shed 0 bases and J shed 3 bases, with 15 bases lying between them. The CDR3 loop reads CASSLGPTRSYTGELFF. The CDR3 region has the DNA TGTGCCAGCAGCTTGGGCCCTACTAGGAGCTACACCGGGGAGCTGTTTTTT.

The chain combines TRBV7-2 with TRBJ1-2, with 10 bases fitting TRBD1. The trim removed 5 bases at V and 3 bases at J, leaving 6 bases unmatched. This CDR3 contains 15 residues. CDR1 is SGHTA and CDR2 is FQGNSA in the germline V gene. CDR3 region: CASSPGQGVYYGYTF. The CDR3 bases are TGTGCCAGCAGCCCTGGACAGGGGGTTTACTATGGCTACACCTTC.

The sample holds many counts of this clonotype. V usage is TRBV5-1 and J usage is TRBJ2-3; the D gene is possibly TRBD1 (6 bases). The germline V gene has CDR1 SGHRS and CDR2 YFSETQ. The length of the CDR3 is 14 residues. V was shortened by 3 bases and J by 5 bases, with 13 bases between the two germline ends. The CDR3: CASSSGELLDTQYF. CDR3 sequence (DNA): TGCGCCAGCAGCTCAGGGGAGCTACTAGATACGCAGTATTTT.

This clonotype was recorded at least ten times. The rearrangement joins TRBV6-5 to TRBJ2-2; D possibly corresponds to TRBD2 (5 bases). The CDR3 has 12 amino acids. Trimming cost V 6 bases and J 4 bases, with 6 bases left between them. CDR1 is MNHEY and CDR2 is SVGAGI in the germline V gene. The CDR3 loop reads CASRRGTGELFF. DNA of the CDR3: TGTGCCAGCAGACGGGGCACCGGGGAGCTGTTTTTT.

Many counts were recorded for this clonotype. This chain connects TRBV20-1 to TRBJ1-5, with D maybe TRBD1 (6 bases). There are 12 residues in the CDR3. Per germline, CDR1 DFQATT and CDR2 SNEGSKA (reference sequence). V lost 3 bases and J lost 6, with 9 bases in between. CDR3 sequence: CSASRGFQPQHF. The CDR3 DNA reads as TGCAGTGCTAGCAGGGGTTTTCAGCCCCAGCATTTT.

This clonotype was seen many times. A read error may explain this, as a much larger clone is one base away. The V and J genes are TRBV7-9 and TRBJ2-1, with 8 bases aligning to TRBD2. Judging by the DNA end, TRBJ2-7 fits better; the J call may be wrong. Looked up from germline, CDR1 is SEHNR and CDR2 is FQNEAQ (reference sequence). The CDR3 has 16 amino acids. The CDR3 here is CASSPSGGGSYNEQYF. CDR3 bases: TGTGCCAGCAGCCCTTCGGGGGGGGGCTCCTACAATGAGCAGTACTTC.

This clonotype was seen many times. A much bigger clone sits one base away, suggesting this may be a read error. The chain couples TRBV4-2 to TRBJ2-1; 15 bases agree with TRBD2. Germline loops: CDR1 LGHNA, CDR2 YNFKEQ. This CDR3 region has 18 residues. The CDR3 protein is CASSPRTSGGGSYNERFF. The CDR3 nucleotides read TGTGCCAGCAGCCCCCGGACTAGCGGGGGGGGATCCTACAATGAGCGGTTCTTC.

CDR3 nucleotide sequence: TGTGCCAGCCGGCACCTCGGGGGAAATTCACCCCTCCACTTT. As protein: CASRHLGGNSPLHF. This sequence joins TRBV7-9 and TRBJ1-6; tentative D call: TRBD1 (5 bases). Germline CDR1 reads SEHNR; CDR2 reads FQNEAQ (reference sequence). V was clipped by 8 bases and J by 7 bases, with 15 bases between them. There are 14 residues in the CDR3.

This clonotype was detected many times. The CDR3 loop reads CASSVRLAGGGEQFF. The CDR3 nucleotides read TGTGCCAGCAGCGTACGACTAGCGGGGGGCGGTGAGCAGTTCTTC. The chain recombines TRBV9 with TRBJ2-1; 13 bases are shared with TRBD2. The germline CDR1 and CDR2 sequences are SGDLS and YYNGEE. CDR3 length equals 15 residues. The ends lost 1 base at V and 9 bases at J; junction bases unmatched: 4.

This chain links TRBV5-6 with TRBJ2-1; 8 bases agree with TRBD2. This CDR3 has 20 amino acids. Germline V gene sequence: CDR1 SGHDT, CDR2 YYEEEE. V shed 2 bases and J 3 bases; nucleotides not matched to a gene: 19. The DNA of the CDR3 is TGTGCCAGCAGCTTCACTTCGGGTAGCGGGACCAAATCTTACTACAATGAGCAGTTCTTC. Encoded protein: CASSFTSGSGTKSYYNEQFF.

This clonotype showed up many times. This chain joins TRBV9 and TRBJ2-7; TRBD2 matches at 9 bases. This CDR3 has 16 residues. The V gene end was trimmed by 0 bases and the J gene end by 7 bases; junction bases not matched to a gene: 11. Per germline, CDR1 SGDLS and CDR2 YYNGEE. CDR3 residues: CASSVASGGPRREQYF. The CDR3 DNA sequence: TGTGCCAGCAGCGTAGCGAGCGGGGGGCCCCGTCGTGAGCAGTACTTC.

The V gene is TRBV5-6, the J gene TRBJ2-5; TRBD2 agrees at 8 bases. The better agreement between TRBJ2-7 and the DNA end casts doubt on the J call. Germline V gives CDR1 SGHDT, CDR2 YYEEEE. This CDR3 is built from 13 residues. CDR3 sequence (DNA): TGTGCCAGCAACTTCGGGGGGGCCTACGAGCAGTACTTC. The encoded protein is CASNFGGAYEQYF.

This clonotype was counted only a few times. The chain recombines TRBV5-5 with TRBJ1-4; D possibly corresponds to TRBD1 (5 bases). The CDR3 consists of 15 residues. The V gene lost 4 bases and the J gene lost 4 bases, with 14 bases spanning the gap. Germline CDR1 and CDR2: SGHKS and YYEKEE (reference sequence). The CDR3 is CASSPLRGDNEKLFF. The CDR3 nucleotides are TGTGCCAGCAGCCCCTTGCGAGGGGATAATGAAAAACTGTTTTTT.

With regard to this clonotype: Since no conserved phenylalanine or tryptophan closes the CDR3, a read error is the likely cause. This chain connects TRBV29-1 to TRBJ2-1; D is possibly TRBD2 (5 bases). The CDR3 covers 12 residues. Germline CDR1 and CDR2: SQVTM and ANQGSEA. The CDR3 DNA sequence: TGCAGCGGGACCTCGGGAAACAATAAGCAGTTCTGC. This codes for CSGTSGNNKQFC.

This clonotype showed up many times. In nucleotides, the CDR3 is TGTGCCAGCAGCCGCACGGGATATGAGCAGTTCTTC. It specifies CASSRTGYEQFF. The chain uses TRBV7-2 and TRBJ2-1, with D perhaps matching TRBD2 (5 bases). Trimming left V 5 bases short and J 8 bases short, with 10 bases between. The germline gives CDR1 SGHTA, CDR2 FQGNSA. This CDR3 contains 12 residues.

This clonotype was found many times. V is TRBV7-2 and J is TRBJ2-5, with TRBD2 identical over 7 bases. In germline, CDR1 is SGHTA, CDR2 FQGNSA. CDR3 length: 15 amino acids. Trimming removed 2 bases from V and 5 bases from J; junction bases left unmatched: 8. CDR3 nucleotides: TGTGCCAGCAGCTTATACCTCCTAGCGGTGGAGACCCAGTACTTC. Its protein product is CASSLYLLAVETQYF.

Concerning this clonotype itself: This may be a read error: a much more frequent sequence differs by one nucleotide. V usage is TRBV9 and J usage is TRBJ2-1; no firm D call. CDR3 length: 12 residues. Germline CDR1 reads SGDLS; CDR2 reads YYNGEE. V was clipped by 2 bases and J by 8 bases, with 8 bases between them. CDR3 sequence (DNA): TGTGCCAGCAGCGTCCGCCGGGATGAGCAGTTCTTC. Residues: CASSVRRDEQFF.

As regards this clonotype: This may be a read error, as it is one base from a much larger clone. The chain has TRBV4-3 and TRBJ2-1, with TRBD1 matching over 8 bases. The germline CDR1 and CDR2 sequences are LGHNA and YSLEER. Losses at the gene ends were 0 bases for V and 6 bases for J; bases not matched to a gene: 7. CDR3 length: 16 amino acids. CDR3 region: CASSQERQGAVNEQFF. Here the CDR3 DNA reads TGCGCCAGCAGCCAAGAGAGGCAGGGGGCGGTCAATGAGCAGTTCTTC.

J is TRBJ2-6 and V is TRBV28; 7 bases align to TRBD2. The germline gives CDR1 MDHEN, CDR2 SYDVKM. V was clipped by 7 bases and J by 4 bases; unmatched bases: 10. The CDR3 runs to 16 residues. CDR3: CASTLGGGTGANVLTF. The CDR3, as DNA: TGTGCCAGCACCCTGGGGGGGGGTACCGGGGCCAACGTCCTGACTTTC.

As concerns this clonotype: A much larger clone differs from this one at a single base, so this may be a read error. The chain recombines TRBV7-2 with TRBJ2-5, with 12 nucleotides matching TRBD1. The germline V gene has CDR1 SGHTA and CDR2 FQGNSA. The V segment lost 4 bases and the J segment 11 bases; nucleotides outside the gene matches: 11. CDR3 length: 15 amino acids. DNA of the CDR3: TGTGCCAGCAGCTCGGGGACAGGGGGCTGCTACGTGCAGTACTTC. It codes for CASSSGTGGCYVQYF. Using reference TRBV7-2 and TRBJ2-5 for the parts outside the CDR3, the full variable domain is GAGVSQSPSNKVTEKGKDVELRCDPISGHTALYWYRQSLGQGLEFLIYFQGNSAPDKSGLPSDRFSAERTGGSVSTLTIQRTQQEDSAVYLCASSSGTGGCYVQYFGPGTRLLVL.

This clonotype was detected many times. The J gene is TRBJ2-7, the V gene TRBV20-1, with D possibly TRBD1 on 5 matching bases. Germline CDR1 DFQATT, CDR2 SNEGSKA (reference sequence). V was pared by 2 bases and J by 2 bases, with 13 bases between. The CDR3 contains 14 residues. The chain's CDR3 is CSARSARATYEQYF. The CDR3 DNA reads as TGCAGTGCTAGATCAGCCAGGGCGACCTACGAGCAGTACTTC.

Concerning this clonotype itself: Given a much more abundant clone one base away, this may be a read error. The chain carries TRBV18 and TRBJ1-6; TRBD1 is a possible D gene (5 bases). Trimming shortened V by 7 bases and J by 10 bases, and 20 bases separated the two germline ends. Germline V gene sequence: CDR1 KGHSH, CDR2 LQKENI. This CDR3 spans 15 amino acids. The DNA for the CDR3 is TGTGCCAGCTTACCCCTCCAGGTAGGGGACTCACCCCTCCACTTT. Protein sequence: CASLPLQVGDSPLHF. The variable domain in full, with the rest retrieved from reference TRBV18 and TRBJ1-6, is NAGVMQNPRHLVRRRGQEARLRCSPMKGHSHVYWYRQLPEEGLKFMVYLQKENIIDESGMPKERFSAEFPKEGPSILRIQQVVRGDSAAYFCASLPLQVGDSPLHFGNGTRLTVT.

This chain connects TRBV4-2 to TRBJ2-7; tentative D call: TRBD2 (6 bases). Trimming took 4 bases from V and 6 from J, leaving 19 bases between them. The germline gives CDR1 LGHNA, CDR2 YNFKEQ. This CDR3 spans 15 amino acids. The chain's CDR3 is CASSPGGVLGGEQYF. The CDR3 nucleotides are TGTGCCAGCAGCCCCGGAGGGGTACTGGGGGGCGAGCAGTACTTC.

This clonotype was recorded at least ten times. The genes are TRBV24-1 and TRBJ2-3; D is tentatively TRBD1 or TRBD2 (6 bases each). Trimming cost V 3 bases and J 6 bases, with 18 bases left between them. The CDR3 contains 16 residues. CDR1 and CDR2 from the germline V gene are KGHDR and SFDVKD. The CDR3 bases are TGTGCCACCAGTGATCCTTCAGAATGGGGGGCGGATACGCAGTATTTT. It encodes CATSDPSEWGADTQYF.

Note on this clonotype: Germline and junction disagree at one end, which may indicate a read error. V gene TRBV6-6 combines with J gene TRBJ1-1, with no clear D. Looked up from germline, CDR1 is MNHNY and CDR2 is SVGAGI (reference sequence). The CDR3 runs to 13 residues. The CDR3 bases are TGTGCCAGCAGGTACTCGTTGGGGACTGAAGCTTTCTTT. Protein sequence: CASRYSLGTEAFF.

V usage is TRBV27 and J usage is TRBJ1-1; 8 bases line up with TRBD1. J was trimmed by 8 bases and V by 2 bases; bases with no gene match: 10. This CDR3 has 15 residues. CDR1 is MNHEY and CDR2 is SMNVEV in the germline V gene (reference sequence). The CDR3: CASSLDSRGRVEAFF. Here the CDR3 DNA reads TGTGCCAGCAGTTTAGACAGCAGGGGGCGGGTCGAAGCTTTCTTT.

This clonotype was seen a single time. The chain has TRBV4-1 and TRBJ1-1; 7 positions agree with TRBD1. This CDR3 has 16 amino acids. Losses at the gene ends were 4 bases for V and 0 bases for J; bases not matched to a gene: 8. Germline V gives CDR1 MGHRA, CDR2 YSYEKL. CDR3 in DNA: TGCGCCAGCAGCCCGAACTTTGGACAGGTGAACACTGAAGCTTTCTTT. Its protein is CASSPNFGQVNTEAFF.